The rows below give T cell receptor beta chains drawn from one sample of a study of identical twins' blood T cells. Via MiXCR, TCRdb re-called the 5' RACE reads, giving one row per CDR3 protein. Among 350,000 to 400,000 distinct CDR3 sequences, around 30% were seen once, and the ten largest hold 5.5% to 6.5%. The sample was PBMCs. The receptors were sampled from a woman aged 18 to 55 in good health. Both conserved end residues are part of each CDR3. A D gene is named only where the DNA matches it firmly. For some rows the clone size is stated as once, few or many, or as a class when expanded; others skip it.

>TRBJ2-3|TRBV6-5|NA|many
CASSPAPGQLSTDTQYF
TGTGCCAGCAGTCCAGCCCCCGGACAGCTTAGCACAGATACGCAGTATTTT
>TRBJ1-5|TRBV12-5|NA|few
CASGLGQYNQPQHF
TGTGCTAGTGGTTTGGGACAGTACAATCAGCCCCAGCATTTT
>TRBJ2-4|TRBV10-3|TRBD1|NA
CAISSDRDPNIQYF
TGTGCCATCAGCTCCGACAGGGACCCAAACATTCAGTACTTC
>TRBJ2-5|TRBV3-1|NA|few
CASSQPGETQYF
TGTGCCAGCAGCCAACCGGGAGAGACCCAGTACTTC
>TRBJ2-7|TRBV3-1|TRBD1|NA
CASSHRDRALEQYF
TGTGCCAGCAGCCATCGGGACAGGGCCCTCGAGCAGTACTTC
>TRBJ1-5|TRBV30|TRBD1|once
CAWSSPGTVDQPQHF
TGTGCCTGGAGTTCCCCCGGGACAGTGGATCAGCCCCAGCATTTT
>TRBJ2-3|TRBV20-1|NA|NA
CSAQTSSDTQYF
TGCAGTGCACAGACTAGTTCAGATACGCAGTATTTT
>TRBJ2-5|TRBV6-5|NA|many
CASSYAAQETQYF
TGTGCCAGCAGTTACGCGGCCCAAGAGACCCAGTACTTC
>TRBJ1-1|TRBV11-2|NA|few
CASTTYHAGDTEAFF
TGTGCCAGCACTACTTATCACGCGGGGGACACTGAAGCTTTCTTT
>TRBJ1-3|TRBV29-1|TRBD1|many
CSTLDRDSGNTIYF
TGCAGCACCCTGGACAGGGACTCTGGAAACACCATATATTTT
>TRBJ1-5|TRBV7-2|NA|NA
CASAAQTNQPQHF
TGTGCCAGCGCTGCTCAGACCAATCAGCCCCAGCATTTT
>TRBJ1-1|TRBV13|NA|NA
CASSLVGDEAFF
TGTGCCAGCAGCTTAGTAGGGGATGAAGCTTTCTTT
>TRBJ2-3|TRBV10-3|NA|NA
CAIRFSDGADTQYF
TGTGCCATCAGGTTCTCAGACGGGGCAGATACGCAGTATTTT
>TRBJ1-2|TRBV6-6|NA|few
CASSRHGTYGYTF
TGTGCCAGCAGCCGACACGGTACCTATGGCTACACCTTC
>TRBJ1-4|TRBV20-1|TRBD1|NA
CSASLRTGEKLFF
TGCAGTGCTTCACTTCGGACAGGGGAAAAACTGTTTTTT
>TRBJ1-2|TRBV2|NA|NA
CASSEGRNYGYTF
TGTGCCAGCAGTGAAGGAAGGAACTATGGCTACACCTTC
>TRBJ2-7|TRBV5-1|NA|NA
CASSGGDAYEQYF
TGCGCCAGCAGCGGCGGGGACGCCTACGAGCAGTACTTC
>TRBJ2-3|TRBV24-1|NA|few
CATSDLGLSKQYF
TGTGCCACCAGTGATTTGGGGTTAAGCAAGCAGTATTTT
>TRBJ2-7|TRBV20-1|NA|NA
CSARPAGQRYTEQYF
TGCAGTGCTAGACCAGCGGGACAGAGATATACGGAGCAGTACTTC
>TRBJ1-6|TRBV5-5|NA|NA
CASRLAQGYNSPLHF
TGTGCCAGCAGATTGGCACAAGGATATAATTCACCCCTCCACTTT
>TRBJ1-1|TRBV6-6|NA|NA
CASSYGTRAFF
TGTGCCAGCAGTTACGGGACAAGAGCTTTCTTT
>TRBJ1-2|TRBV20-1|NA|NA
CSARLEGSGYTF
TGCAGTGCTAGGTTAGAGGGGAGTGGCTACACCTTC
>TRBJ1-2|TRBV6-2/TRBV6-3|NA|few
CASFTVLESYTF
TGTGCCAGTTTTACGGTGCTTGAAAGCTACACCTTC
>TRBJ1-1|TRBV11-2|TRBD1|NA
CASSSPSTGFQAFF
TGTGCCAGCAGCTCCCCCTCGACAGGGTTTCAAGCTTTCTTT
>TRBJ1-1|TRBV10-2|NA|NA
CASSRGWNTEAFF
TGCGCCAGCAGCAGGGGATGGAATACTGAAGCTTTCTTT
>TRBJ2-7|TRBV20-1|NA|NA
CSAGLLRSSYEQYF
TGCAGTGCCGGACTGCTCAGGAGCTCCTACGAGCAGTACTTC
>TRBJ2-3|TRBV12-3/TRBV12-4|TRBD2|NA
CASSSSGPDTQYF
TGTGCCAGCAGTTCTAGCGGCCCAGATACGCAGTATTTT
>TRBJ1-4|TRBV12-3/TRBV12-4|NA|few
CASSLLGPSNEKLFF
TGTGCCAGCAGTTTACTCGGGCCATCGAATGAAAAACTGTTTTTT
>TRBJ1-1|TRBV20-1|NA|NA
CSASPGVMNTEAFF
TGCAGTGCTAGTCCAGGGGTAATGAACACTGAAGCTTTCTTT
>TRBJ1-2|TRBV7-7|NA|NA
CASSYERIAGYGYTF
TGTGCTAGCAGCTACGAACGAATAGCGGGCTATGGCTACACCTTC
>TRBJ2-1|TRBV6-5|TRBD2|few
CASWDLAGASFEQFF
TGTGCCAGTTGGGACCTAGCGGGAGCCTCATTCGAGCAGTTCTTC
>TRBJ2-7|TRBV2|NA|NA
CASSLEAGLGEQYF
TGTGCCAGCAGCCTCGAGGCAGGGCTAGGGGAGCAGTACTTC
>TRBJ1-6|TRBV29-1|NA|many
CSVVRARGQGVSPLHF
TGCAGCGTTGTGAGGGCTCGGGGACAAGGGGTTTCACCCCTCCACTTT
>TRBJ2-2|TRBV6-2/TRBV6-3|NA|few
CASSRAAFNTGELFF
TGTGCCAGCAGTCGAGCGGCCTTTAACACCGGGGAGCTGTTTTTT
>TRBJ1-1|TRBV6-5|TRBD1|many
CASSTQDREGPEAFF
TGTGCCAGCAGTACCCAGGACAGGGAAGGTCCTGAAGCTTTCTTT
>TRBJ1-5|TRBV20-1|NA|many
CSASRVFGGSGGNQPQHF
TGCAGTGCTAGCCGAGTTTTCGGGGGCTCGGGTGGCAATCAGCCCCAGCATTTT
>TRBJ2-7|TRBV5-4|TRBD1|NA
CASTRDRSYEQYF
TGTGCCAGCACCCGGGACAGATCCTACGAGCAGTACTTC
>TRBJ1-5|TRBV2|NA|NA
CASSDTGHDWEKPQHF
TGTGCCAGCAGTGATACGGGGCACGACTGGGAAAAGCCCCAGCATTTT
>TRBJ2-5|TRBV10-3|TRBD2|NA
CAISGERGRETQYF
TGTGCCATCAGTGGGGAGCGGGGCCGGGAGACCCAGTACTTC
>TRBJ1-5|TRBV5-1|TRBD1|NA
CASNLQGDNQPQHF
TGCGCCAGCAACCTACAGGGGGACAATCAGCCCCAGCATTTT
>TRBJ1-1|TRBV6-5|NA|few
CASSRQATNLGAFF
TGTGCCAGCTCTAGACAGGCGACGAATCTTGGAGCTTTCTTT
>TRBJ2-1|TRBV20-1|TRBD1|few
CSAYAGGRSYNEQFF
TGCAGTGCTTATGCAGGGGGCAGGTCCTACAATGAGCAGTTCTTC
>TRBJ2-2|TRBV19|NA|many
CASSILTNTGELFF
TGTGCCAGTAGTATACTCACCAACACCGGGGAGCTGTTTTTT
>TRBJ2-5|TRBV25-1|TRBD1|few
CASSDQGVETQYF
TGTGCCAGCAGTGACCAGGGGGTAGAGACCCAGTACTTC
>TRBJ1-1|TRBV20-1|NA|few
CSARDSIQERAFF
TGCAGTGCTAGAGATAGCATACAGGAGCGAGCTTTCTTT
>TRBJ1-2|TRBV20-1|NA|NA
CSARPPLTAGNYGYTF
TGCAGTGCTAGGCCGCCCCTGACAGCCGGAAACTATGGCTACACCTTC
>TRBJ1-1|TRBV6-1|TRBD1|NA
CASAPQGRTEAFF
TGTGCCAGCGCACCACAGGGGAGGACTGAAGCTTTCTTT
>TRBJ1-1|TRBV19|NA|NA
CASTKRGGQIKAEAFF
TGTGCCAGTACGAAAAGGGGAGGCCAGATCAAAGCCGAAGCTTTCTTT
>TRBJ2-7|TRBV12-3/TRBV12-4|TRBD2|few
CASSLDPGLAGSLSSYEQYF
TGTGCCAGCAGTTTAGATCCGGGACTAGCGGGATCGTTAAGCTCCTACGAGCAGTACTTC
>TRBJ1-2|TRBV2|NA|few
CASSDGQTYGYTF
TGTGCCAGCAGTGACGGGCAGACCTATGGCTACACCTTC
>TRBJ1-5|TRBV7-9|NA|NA
CTSSTGVNSNQPQHF
TGTACCAGCAGCACGGGAGTAAATAGCAATCAGCCCCAGCATTTT
>TRBJ2-4|TRBV9|NA|few
CASSVEGQGGNIQYF
TGTGCCAGCAGCGTAGAGGGTCAGGGCGGAAACATTCAGTACTTC
>TRBJ1-1|TRBV21-1|NA|many
CASSNSGVTEAFF
TGTGCCAGCAGCAATTCAGGGGTAACTGAAGCTTTCTTT
>TRBJ1-4|TRBV18|NA|NA
CASSPGEPNEKLFF
TGTGCCAGCTCACCGGGGGAACCCAATGAAAAACTGTTTTTT
>TRBJ2-1|TRBV3-1|TRBD2|NA
CASSQGDTGGPRFF
TGTGCCAGCAGCCAAGGGGATACGGGAGGGCCTCGGTTCTTC